What follows is one T cell receptor beta chain and its context. Germline V CDR1 and CDR2: MGHRA, YSYEKL. V lost 1 base and J lost 10; bases outside the gene matches: 7. The CDR3 has 15 residues. These data belong to a study of blood T cell repertoires in COVID-19. TCRdb's copy holds only in-frame clones and misses some; the assay was immunoSEQ multiplex PCR. The table records roughly 280,000 clones, approximately 90% of them present only once. This chain uses TRBV4-1 with TRBJ2-1; 10 bases are a match to TRBD2. The sequence derives from a man aged 40-49 years who had been exposed to COVID-19. Material for sequencing was PBMCs or T cells enriched from blood (not recorded which). The CDR3 reads CASSQVVGTSVEQFF. The CDR3 DNA is TGCGCCAGCAGCCAAGTGGTTGGGACTAGCGTCGAGCAGTTCTTC.